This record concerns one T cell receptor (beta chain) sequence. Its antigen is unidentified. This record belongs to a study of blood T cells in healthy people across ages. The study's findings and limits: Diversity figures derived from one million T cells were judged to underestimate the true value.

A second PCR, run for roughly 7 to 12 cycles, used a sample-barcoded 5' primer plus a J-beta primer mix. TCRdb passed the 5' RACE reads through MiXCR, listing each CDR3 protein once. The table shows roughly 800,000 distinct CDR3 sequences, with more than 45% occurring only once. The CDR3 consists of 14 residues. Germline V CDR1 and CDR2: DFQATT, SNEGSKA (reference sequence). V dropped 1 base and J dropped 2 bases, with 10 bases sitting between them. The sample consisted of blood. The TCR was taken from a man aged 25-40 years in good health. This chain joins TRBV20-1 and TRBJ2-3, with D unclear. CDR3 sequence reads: CSARAEGFTDTQYF. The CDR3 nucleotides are TGCAGTGCTAGAGCCGAAGGGTTCACAGATACGCAGTATTTT.